This TCR beta chain was found in a study of regulatory T cells in long-lasting Graves disease. Trimming removed 3 bases at V and 0 bases at J, with 11 bases between. The CDR3 covers 15 residues. Germline V lookup: CDR1 GTSNPN, CDR2 SVGIG (reference sequence). The time point is: newly diagnosed GD, antithyroid drugs for less than 3 months. Isolated PBMC RNA provided the starting material for the TCR library. The authors built TCR beta libraries using iRepertoire HTBI primers and Arm-PCR of CDR3 regions. TCRdb processed the multiplex PCR reads anew with MiXCR; each CDR3 protein has one entry. The data hold about 540,000 distinct CDR3 sequences, with roughly 14% observed a single time. In addition, the sample was reused for a study of T cells in Graves' hyperthyroidism and ophthalmopathy. This second study notes: TCR CDR3 regions were first amplified by RT-PCR with HTBI primers.

The clonotype comes from a young man with Graves disease. The rearrangement links TRBV30 to TRBJ1-4; D possibly corresponds to TRBD1 (5 bases). The sequenced sample was peripheral blood mononuclear cells (PBMCs), obtained at new diagnosis, from a patient treated with antithyroid drugs. The CDR3 loop is CAWSNLGATNEKLFF. DNA for the CDR3: TGTGCCTGGAGCAACCTGGGGGCAACTAATGAAAAACTGTTTTTT.